This T cell receptor (beta chain) was profiled in a study of Graves' ophthalmopathy and Graves' hyperthyroidism. For repertoire sequencing, the TCR beta CDR3 regions were amplified from RNA transcripts. HTBI primers were employed in first-round RT-PCR, then a second-round multiplex PCR followed. One entry per CDR3 protein, called by TCRdb with MiXCR from the multiplex PCR reads. The sample yields hundreds of thousands of distinct CDR3 sequences, approximately 21% seen once. This CDR3 region has 17 residues. Germline values: CDR1 MRHNA, CDR2 SNTAGT. V lost 0 bases and J lost 4, with 18 bases in between. Study-level points and caveats: Forecasting of ophthalmopathy progression by the model achieved around 68% sensitivity and around 72% specificity.

Ten or more counts support this clonotype. No antigen is known for it. About 10 ml of fresh blood yielded the PBMCs by density gradient. This TCR came from a woman between 18 and 30 years old with stable Graves' hyperthyroidism. Some clones in this sample may be carry-over from other donors' samples. The genes are TRBV6-4 and TRBJ1-1; possible D gene TRBD1, 5 bases. Sequenced input: peripheral blood. The CDR3 bases are TGTGCCAGCAGTGACTCGACGAGCAGGGTGGTTGGCACTGAAGCTTTCTTT. Its translation is CASSDSTSRVVGTEAFF.